Each of the 9 T cell receptor beta chains below was sequenced from the same sample in a study of blood T cell repertoires in COVID-19. Sequencing used immunoSEQ multiplex PCR; TCRdb keeps in-frame clones, though not all of them. Of 400,000 to 450,000 clones in the sample, approximately 92% were seen once. Sequencing was performed on PBMCs or T cells enriched from blood (not recorded which). The receptors come from a man between 25 and 39 years old who had recovered from COVID-19.

The chain recombines TRBV28 with TRBJ2-7; 8 nucleotides agree with TRBD2. The length of the CDR3 is 16 residues. Per the germline V gene, CDR1 is MDHEN and CDR2 is SYDVKM. V lost 5 bases, J lost 2 bases, and 11 bases stayed unmatched. The DNA for the CDR3 is TGTGCCAGCAGTACCTCCTGGAAGCGGGAGACCTACGAGCAGTACTTC. Its protein product is CASSTSWKRETYEQYF.

This clone has just a few counts. The V and J genes are TRBV29-1 and TRBJ1-1; 7 bases fit TRBD1. CDR1 is SQVTM and CDR2 is ANQGSEA in the germline V gene. CDR3 size: 11 residues. V shed 5 bases and J 5 bases; nucleotides not matched to a gene: 2. CDR3 bases: TGCAGCGTTAGACAGGGTACTGAAGCTTTCTTT. Protein: CSVRQGTEAFF. The complete variable domain, with remaining parts taken from reference TRBV29-1 and TRBJ1-1, reads SAVISQKPSRDICQRGTSLTIQCQVDSQVTMMFWYRQQPGQSLTLIATANQGSEATYESGFVIDKFPISRPNLTFSTLTVSNMSPEDSSIYLCSVRQGTEAFFGQGTRLTVV.

V is TRBV28 and J is TRBJ1-5, with D perhaps matching TRBD1 (5 bases). There are 14 residues in the CDR3. The germline V and J ends were trimmed by 8 bases and 6 bases, with 17 bases remaining between them. Germline V gives CDR1 MDHEN, CDR2 SYDVKM. In DNA form, the CDR3 reads TGTGCCAGCTCGCGTGGAGGGGCGACTCAGCCCCAGCATTTT. It translates to CASSRGGATQPQHF.

The rearrangement uses TRBV6-4 and TRBJ2-1; D might be TRBD1 (5 bases). The CDR3 runs 11 residues. In germline, CDR1 is MRHNA, CDR2 SNTAGT. V lost 10 bases to trimming and J lost 4 bases, with 8 bases between them. The CDR3 here is CATQGYNEQFF. The CDR3 DNA is TGTGCCACCCAGGGTTACAATGAGCAGTTCTTC.

The chain employs TRBV3-1 (or the pseudogene TRBV3-2) and TRBJ1-6, with D possibly TRBD1 on 5 matching bases. Trimming took off 3 bases at V and 4 bases at J, with 10 bases between the two ends. The CDR3 length is 15 residues. The V gene's germline CDR1 is LGHDT and CDR2 YNNKEL (reference sequence). The chain's CDR3 is CASSHRQFYNSPLHF. CDR3 in DNA: TGTGCCAGCAGCCACCGACAGTTTTATAATTCACCCCTCCACTTT.

The V call is TRBV10-3, the J call TRBJ2-2, with D possibly being TRBD2 (6 bases). CDR1 and CDR2 from the germline V gene are ENHRY and SYGVKD. The CDR3 spans 15 residues. Trimming shortened V by 6 bases and J by 0 bases, and 11 bases separated the two germline ends. The CDR3 here is CAIRELATNTGELFF. CDR3 nucleotide sequence: TGTGCCATCAGGGAGCTAGCGACGAACACCGGGGAGCTGTTTTTT.

This clone was recorded only once. The chain joins TRBV3-1 (or the pseudogene TRBV3-2) to TRBJ2-7; 11 nucleotides match TRBD2. V dropped 1 base and J dropped 5; count of bases not matched to a gene: 4. Germline CDR1 and CDR2: LGHDT and YNNKEL (reference sequence). The CDR3 sequence is 15 residues long. CDR3 in DNA: TGTGCCAGCAGCCAAGCCATACTAGCGGGAGACGAGCAGTACTTC. Translation: CASSQAILAGDEQYF.

V is TRBV27 and J is TRBJ1-6, with D unclear. The V gene lost 7 bases and the J gene lost 5 bases, with 9 bases spanning the gap. This CDR3 spans 13 amino acids. Germline V gene lookup returns CDR1 MNHEY and CDR2 SMNVEV (reference sequence). CDR3 nucleotide sequence: TGTGCCAGCAAACGGGAGAATAATTCACCCCTCCACTTT. As protein: CASKRENNSPLHF.

This chain links TRBV19 with TRBJ1-2; 7 bases map to TRBD1. After removal of 7 bases from V and 3 bases from J, the junction contained 8 bases not matched to a gene. Germline V lookup: CDR1 LNHDA, CDR2 SQIVND (reference sequence). CDR3 size: 14 residues. The CDR3 region is CASKRGGTDYGYTF. CDR3 DNA: TGTGCCAGTAAGAGGGGCGGGACAGACTATGGCTACACCTTC.